Listed here are 14 T cell receptor beta chains from one sample, sequenced in a study of cytomegalovirus exposure and HLA in healthy donors (dated by TCRdb to about 2017). The method was the immunoSEQ multiplex PCR assay. TCRdb provides this immuneACCESS table in a form limited to in-frame rearrangements. Some clones are lacking; in checked studies, under half of them reflect an unresolved V gene, and why the rest are absent is not known. This sample is represented by about 97,000 clones; over 85% of them were singletons. Of the sample, 0.89% is held by the ten largest clones. The sequencing input was PBMCs. Source of these receptors: a woman between 18 and 29 years old in good health and CMV-seronegative.

V and J are TRBV18 and TRBJ2-2, with 11 bases identical to TRBD1. Per the germline V gene, CDR1 is KGHSH and CDR2 is LQKENI. The CDR3 covers 14 residues. Trimming at V came to 3 bases and at J to 6 bases, leaving 0 bases not matched to a gene. This CDR3 is CASSPGQGAGELFF. In DNA form, the CDR3 reads TGTGCCAGCTCACCGGGACAGGGGGCCGGGGAGCTGTTTTTT.

V usage is TRBV2 and J usage is TRBJ2-2; 9 bases fit TRBD1. Trimming cost V 6 bases and J 2 bases; bases outside gene matches: 4. Per germline, CDR1 SNHLY and CDR2 FYNNEI. The CDR3 loop spans 15 amino acids. The CDR3 DNA follows: TGTGCCAGCAGACGGGGACAGGGAAACACCGGGGAGCTGTTTTTT. Its translation is CASRRGQGNTGELFF.

The rearrangement links TRBV5-1 to TRBJ2-1; the match to TRBD2 covers 8 bases. The CDR3 is 16 amino acids. Per germline, CDR1 SGHRS and CDR2 YFSETQ. V shed 1 base, J shed 3 bases, and the junction held 6 bases outside the gene matches. As DNA, the CDR3 is TGCGCCAGCAGCTTGAGCGCGGGGGGTGGCTACAATGAGCAGTTCTTC. This encodes CASSLSAGGGYNEQFF.

The gene calls are TRBV28 and TRBJ2-7, with 11 bases lining up with TRBD2. The germline gives CDR1 MDHEN, CDR2 SYDVKM. This CDR3 is built from 15 residues. The junction had 6 bases not matched to a gene; V was cut back by 6 bases and J by 2 bases. The CDR3 DNA is TGTGCCAGCAGCCGAGGGACTAGCGGAACCTACGAGCAGTACTTC. Its translation: CASSRGTSGTYEQYF.

J is TRBJ2-7 and V is TRBV5-1; possibly TRBD2 for D (6 bases). The CDR3 has 13 amino acids. V dropped 1 base and J dropped 5 bases, with 10 bases sitting between them. In germline, CDR1 is SGHRS, CDR2 YFSETQ. The CDR3 nucleotides are TGCGCCAGCAGCTTGAGTCTAGCGAACGAGCAGTACTTC. Translation: CASSLSLANEQYF.

With regard to this clone: At one of its ends the junction is not consistent with the germline gene, which may arise from a read error. V usage is TRBV11-1 and J usage is TRBJ1-1; D is ambiguous. CDR3 size: 13 residues. Per germline, CDR1 SGHAT and CDR2 FQDESV (reference sequence). CDR3 bases: TGTGCCAGCAACTTATATCGAGGGTCTGAAGCTTTCTTT. It translates to CASNLYRGSEAFF.

The chain uses TRBV30 and TRBJ1-5; tentative D call: TRBD1 (5 bases). The V end lost 2 bases, the J end lost 4 bases, and 9 bases lay between the germline ends. Germline CDR1 is GTSNPN and CDR2 is SVGIG (reference sequence). The CDR3 runs to 13 residues. CDR3 loop: CAWSPGPNQPQHF. In DNA form, the CDR3 reads TGTGCCTGGAGTCCAGGGCCGAATCAGCCCCAGCATTTT. The full variable domain, in which reference TRBV30 and TRBJ1-5 provide the parts outside the CDR3, is SQTIHQWPATLVQPVGSPLSLECTVEGTSNPNLYWYRQAAGRGLQLLFYSVGIGQISSEVPQNLSASRPQDRQFILSSKKLLLSDSGFYLCAWSPGPNQPQHFGDGTRLSIL.

V and J are TRBV7-9 and TRBJ1-1, with D unclear. The CDR3 contains 12 residues. Germline V gives CDR1 SEHNR, CDR2 FQNEAQ (reference sequence). The germline V and J ends were trimmed by 3 bases and 4 bases, with 6 bases remaining between them. Written as DNA, the CDR3 is TGTGCCAGCAGCTTTATCGGCACTGAAGCTTTCTTT. It codes for CASSFIGTEAFF.

V gene TRBV6-4 combines with J gene TRBJ2-3; 11 bases fit TRBD2. The CDR3 totals 14 residues. V lost 5 bases, J lost 3 bases, and 1 base stayed unmatched. CDR1 is MRHNA, CDR2 SNTAGT, per germline. Here the CDR3 DNA reads TGTGCCAGCAGTCGACTAGCGGGAACAGATACGCAGTATTTT. This gives the protein CASSRLAGTDTQYF.

This chain links TRBV11-3 with TRBJ2-5; 12 positions agree with TRBD2. The CDR3 is made up of 16 amino acids. Germline CDR1 is SGHNT and CDR2 is YENEEA. Trimming at V came to 0 bases and at J to 2 bases, leaving 1 base not matched to a gene. CDR3 loop: CASSLDLAGGQETQYF. The CDR3 region has the DNA TGTGCCAGCAGCTTAGATCTAGCGGGGGGGCAAGAGACCCAGTACTTC.

On this clone itself: A junction end diverges from the germline sequence, so it may reflect a read error. The CDR3 is CASSLRLVDEQFF. Written as DNA, the CDR3 is TGTGCTAGCAGCTTAAGACTAGTAGATGAGCAGTTCTTC. The chain uses TRBV7-7 and TRBJ2-1; tentatively, D is TRBD2 (6 bases). The germline gives CDR1 SSHAT, CDR2 FNYEAQ (reference sequence). This CDR3 has 13 amino acids.

The chain links TRBV6-4 to TRBJ2-1; TRBD2 is a possible D gene (5 bases). Germline CDR1 and CDR2: MRHNA and SNTAGT. The CDR3 length is 14 residues. V was shortened by 6 bases and J by 5 bases, with 14 bases between the two germline ends. The CDR3 sequence is CASSDKGDNNEQFF. The DNA for the CDR3 is TGTGCCAGCAGCGACAAGGGAGATAACAATGAGCAGTTCTTC.

The V call is TRBV4-1, the J call TRBJ1-4, with D unresolved. The CDR3 spans 14 residues. Germline V gives CDR1 MGHRA, CDR2 YSYEKL. V was clipped by 4 bases and J by 7 bases, with 13 bases between them. The CDR3 bases are TGCGCCAGCAGCCCCCAGGTGTTGGGTGAAAAACTGTTTTTT. It translates to CASSPQVLGEKLFF.

The chain is built from TRBV5-4 and TRBJ2-3; D possibly corresponds to TRBD2 (6 bases). The V end lost 1 base, the J end lost 1 base, and 13 bases lay between the germline ends. The germline V gene encodes CDR1 SGHNT and CDR2 YYREEE (reference sequence). The CDR3 is 16 residues long. This CDR3 is CASSLIGASGTDTQYF. The DNA for the CDR3 is TGTGCCAGCAGCTTGATTGGGGCTAGCGGCACAGATACGCAGTATTTT. Looking up the rest from reference TRBV5-4 and TRBJ2-3 gives the full variable domain: ETGVTQSPTHLIKTRGQQVTLRCSSQSGHNTVSWYQQALGQGPQFIFQYYREEENGRGNFPPRFSGLQFPNYSSELNVNALELDDSALYLCASSLIGASGTDTQYFGPGTRLTVL.